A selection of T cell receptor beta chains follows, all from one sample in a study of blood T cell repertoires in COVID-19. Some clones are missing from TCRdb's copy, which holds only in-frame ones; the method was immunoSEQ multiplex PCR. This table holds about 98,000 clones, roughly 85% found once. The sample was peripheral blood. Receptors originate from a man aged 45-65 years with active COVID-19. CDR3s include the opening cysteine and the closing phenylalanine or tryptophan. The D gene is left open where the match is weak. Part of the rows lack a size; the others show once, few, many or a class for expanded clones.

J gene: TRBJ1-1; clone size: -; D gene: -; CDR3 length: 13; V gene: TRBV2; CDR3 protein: CAAQGLGNTEAFF; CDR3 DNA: TGTGCCGCACAGGGTCTGGGGAACACTGAAGCTTTCTTT
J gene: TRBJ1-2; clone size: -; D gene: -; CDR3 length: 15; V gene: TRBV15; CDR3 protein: CATSRAAGNNYGYTF; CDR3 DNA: TGTGCCACCAGCAGAGCGGCAGGGAATAACTATGGCTACACCTTC
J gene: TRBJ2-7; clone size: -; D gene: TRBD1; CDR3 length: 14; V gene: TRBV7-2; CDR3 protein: CASTVTGARGEQYF; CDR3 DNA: TGTGCCAGCACCGTGACAGGGGCCCGGGGGGAGCAGTACTTC
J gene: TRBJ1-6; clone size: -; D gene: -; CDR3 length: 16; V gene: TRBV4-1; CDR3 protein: CASSQAGFRDNSPLHF; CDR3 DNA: TGCGCCAGCAGCCAAGCCGGATTCCGGGATAATTCACCCCTCCACTTT
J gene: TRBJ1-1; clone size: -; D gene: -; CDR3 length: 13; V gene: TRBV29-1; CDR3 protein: CSVEGHPNTEAFF; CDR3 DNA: TGCAGCGTTGAGGGGCACCCTAACACTGAAGCTTTCTTT
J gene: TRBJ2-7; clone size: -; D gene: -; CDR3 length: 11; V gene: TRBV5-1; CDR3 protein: CASSLESEQYF; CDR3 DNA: TGCGCCAGCAGCTTGGAGAGCGAGCAGTACTTC
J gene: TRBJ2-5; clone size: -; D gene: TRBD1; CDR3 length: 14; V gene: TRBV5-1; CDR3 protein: CASSAGTAQETQYF; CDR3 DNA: TGCGCCAGCAGCGCCGGGACAGCCCAAGAGACCCAGTACTTC
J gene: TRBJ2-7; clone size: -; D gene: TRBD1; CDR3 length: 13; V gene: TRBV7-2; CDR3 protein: CASSSDRSYEQYF; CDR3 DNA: TGTGCCAGCAGCTCGGACAGGTCCTACGAGCAGTACTTC
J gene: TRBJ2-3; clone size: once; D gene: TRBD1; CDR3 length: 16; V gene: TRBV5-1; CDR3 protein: CASSFLSGQKTDTQYF; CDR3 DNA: TGCGCCAGCAGCTTTCTGTCGGGACAGAAGACAGATACGCAGTATTTT
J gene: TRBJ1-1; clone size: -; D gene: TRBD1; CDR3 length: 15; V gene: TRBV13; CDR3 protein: CASNKGGTGGTEAFF; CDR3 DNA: TGTGCCAGCAACAAAGGCGGTACAGGGGGCACTGAAGCTTTCTTT
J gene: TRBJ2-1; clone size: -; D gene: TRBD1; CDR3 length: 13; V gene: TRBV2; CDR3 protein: CASSLDRFNEQFF; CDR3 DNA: TGTGCCAGCAGCTTGGACAGGTTCAATGAGCAGTTCTTC
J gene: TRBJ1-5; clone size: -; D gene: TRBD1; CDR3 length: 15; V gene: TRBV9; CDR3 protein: CASSVGTGGNQPQHF; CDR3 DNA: TGTGCCAGCAGCGTGGGGACAGGGGGCAATCAGCCCCAGCATTTT
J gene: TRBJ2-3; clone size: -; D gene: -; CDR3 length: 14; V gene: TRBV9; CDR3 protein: CASSVGVAEDTQYF; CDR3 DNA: TGTGCCAGCAGCGTAGGGGTTGCGGAGGATACGCAGTATTTT
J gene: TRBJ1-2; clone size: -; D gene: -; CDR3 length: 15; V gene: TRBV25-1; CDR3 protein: CASSVQGSPNYGYTF; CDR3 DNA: TGTGCCAGCAGTGTACAGGGATCTCCTAACTATGGCTACACCTTC
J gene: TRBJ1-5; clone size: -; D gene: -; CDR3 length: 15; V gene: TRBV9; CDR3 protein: CASSVGPGTNQPQHF; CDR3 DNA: TGTGCCAGCAGCGTAGGTCCAGGGACTAATCAGCCCCAGCATTTT
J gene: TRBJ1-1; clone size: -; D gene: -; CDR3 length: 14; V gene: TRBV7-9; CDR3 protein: CASSRTSLNTEAFF; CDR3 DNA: TGTGCCAGCAGTCGGACAAGTTTGAACACTGAAGCTTTCTTT
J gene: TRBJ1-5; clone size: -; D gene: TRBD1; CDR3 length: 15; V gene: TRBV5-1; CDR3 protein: CASSPTGAGHQPQHF; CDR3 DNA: TGCGCCAGCAGCCCCACAGGGGCGGGTCATCAGCCCCAGCATTTT
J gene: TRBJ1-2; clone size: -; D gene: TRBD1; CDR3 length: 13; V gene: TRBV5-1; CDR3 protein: CASSRGTAEGYTF; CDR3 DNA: TGCGCCAGCAGCAGGGGGACAGCGGAAGGCTACACCTTC
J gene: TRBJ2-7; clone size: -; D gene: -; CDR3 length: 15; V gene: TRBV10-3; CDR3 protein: CAIRRETGLSYEQYF; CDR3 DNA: TGTGCCATCAGGCGGGAAACTGGATTATCCTACGAGCAGTACTTC
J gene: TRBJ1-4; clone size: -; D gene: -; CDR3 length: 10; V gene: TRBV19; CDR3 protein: CASYQRELFF; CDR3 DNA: TGTGCCAGTTACCAAAGAGAACTGTTTTTT
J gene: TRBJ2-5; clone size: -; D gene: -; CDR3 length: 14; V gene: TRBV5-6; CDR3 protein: CASSYSRGWETQYF; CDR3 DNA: TGTGCCAGCAGCTACTCGCGGGGTTGGGAGACCCAGTACTTC
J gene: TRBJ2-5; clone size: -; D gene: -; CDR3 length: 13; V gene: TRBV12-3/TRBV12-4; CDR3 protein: CASSLALWGVPNF; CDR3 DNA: TGTGCCAGCAGTTTAGCGCTGTGGGGGGTCCCGAACTTC
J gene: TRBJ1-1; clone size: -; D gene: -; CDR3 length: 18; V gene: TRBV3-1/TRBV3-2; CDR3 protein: CASSQEGIRGLMNTEAFF; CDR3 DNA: TGTGCCAGCAGCCAAGAAGGGATCAGGGGTCTTATGAACACTGAAGCTTTCTTT
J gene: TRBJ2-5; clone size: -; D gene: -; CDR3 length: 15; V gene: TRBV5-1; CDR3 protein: CASSLASGYQETQYF; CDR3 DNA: TGCGCCAGCAGCTTGGCTTCGGGGTACCAAGAGACCCAGTACTTC
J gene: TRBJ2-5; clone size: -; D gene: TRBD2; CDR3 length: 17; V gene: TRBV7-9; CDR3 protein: CASSFGISGGNEETQYF; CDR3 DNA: TGTGCCAGCAGCTTTGGAATCAGCGGGGGAAATGAAGAGACCCAGTACTTC
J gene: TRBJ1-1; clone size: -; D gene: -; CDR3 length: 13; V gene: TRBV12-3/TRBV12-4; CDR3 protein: CASSPGSNTEAFF; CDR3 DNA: TGTGCCAGCAGCCCCGGTAGTAACACTGAAGCTTTCTTT
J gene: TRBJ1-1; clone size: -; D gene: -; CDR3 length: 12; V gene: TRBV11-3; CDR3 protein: CASSSRNTEAFF; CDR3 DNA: TGTGCCAGCAGCTCCCGGAACACTGAAGCTTTCTTT
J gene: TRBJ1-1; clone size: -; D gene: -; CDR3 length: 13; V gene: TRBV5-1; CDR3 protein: CASSTRQNTEAFF; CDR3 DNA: TGCGCCAGCAGTACGCGACAGAACACTGAAGCTTTCTTT
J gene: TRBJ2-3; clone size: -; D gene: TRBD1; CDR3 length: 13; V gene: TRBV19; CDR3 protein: CASSTTGEDTQYF; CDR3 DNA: TGTGCCAGTAGTACCACAGGGGAGGATACGCAGTATTTT
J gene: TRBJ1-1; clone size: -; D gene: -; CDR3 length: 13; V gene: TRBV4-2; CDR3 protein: CASSPLSDTEAFF; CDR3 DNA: TGTGCCAGCAGCCCTCTAAGTGACACTGAAGCTTTCTTT
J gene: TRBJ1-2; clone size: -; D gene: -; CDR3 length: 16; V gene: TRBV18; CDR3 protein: CASSEAFDRTGYGYTF; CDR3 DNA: TGTGCCAGCTCAGAAGCGTTTGACAGGACGGGATATGGCTACACCTTC
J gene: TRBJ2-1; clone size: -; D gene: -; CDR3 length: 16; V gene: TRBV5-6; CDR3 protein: CASSLDRLASRNEQFF; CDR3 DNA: TGTGCCAGCAGCTTGGATCGGCTCGCTAGCCGCAATGAGCAGTTCTTC